This TCR beta chain appears in the sequencing data of a study of blood T cell repertoires in COVID-19 (TCRdb year 2020). For the wider study: The collaborator samples originated in the United States, Italy and Spain and spanned the acute and convalescent phases of COVID-19. Samples were obtained from the ongoing ImmuneRACE study (first 160 participants) and from some 1,300 subjects provided by 6 global collaborators. Where available, HLA class I and class II types were obtained from metadata supplied by the sample provider rather than from assay-based typing. The sample metadata nearly always contained a de-identified subject ID, COVID-19 status, age in years and sex. The prospective study material was composed of cDNA or gDNA derived from T cells, B-cell-depleted T cells, or PBMCs. The dataset comprised deeply sampled blood TCRbeta repertoires from subjects exposed to, actively infected with, or recovered from COVID-19. The repertoires were made available in a free public database intended to serve as a resource for research on the immune response to SARS-CoV-2. Beyond this particular receptor, the publication reports: Clinical and demographic metadata were provided uncurated, with the amount varying by source and participant.

About this clone itself: The antigen it recognizes is unknown. No much larger clone is present one base from it, and per-base qualities are unavailable.

From the cysteine up to the phenylalanine, the CDR3 has a length of 15 residues. CDR3 DNA only is kept here, 45 bases in frame from base 1. From a lookup of the germline V gene, CDR1 and CDR2 are SGHAT and FQNNGV. The V and J ends are trimmed by 4 bases and 3 bases, leaving 10 bases between them. TCRbeta CDR3 regions were amplified from genomic DNA using the immunoSEQ Assay, a bias-controlled multiplex PCR. In the original analysis: The number of nucleated cells in each sample was estimated from the amplification of reference gene primers within the assay. To quantify the absolute abundance of each unique TCRbeta CDR3 rearrangement, sequence reads were collapsed and filtered. For each sample, productive Simpson clonality was calculated as the square root of Simpson's diversity index over productive rearrangements. What TCRdb holds here is the immuneACCESS table cut down to in-frame rearrangements. Part of the clones is not present; checked against another copy, under half of the missing clones reflect an unresolved V gene, and the others are unexplained. Clone size and the V and J calls come from that table; the DNA yielded D and trimming. The table for this sample lists about 270,000 clones; roughly nine tenths of them were counted only once. Together, the top ten hold about 8.7% of the sample.

The collaborating institutions used their own protocols to collect whole blood in K2EDTA tubes. For TCRbeta analysis, collaborator samples were shipped as frozen whole blood, as isolated PBMCs, or as DNA extracted from either sample type. Sequencing was done on a sample of peripheral blood. This receptor was identified in a man aged 35 to 55 with active or convalescent COVID-19. The chain employs TRBV11-2 and TRBJ2-6; matching of 5 bases hints at TRBD1 as the D gene. The CDR3 region: CASSYAGLGANVLTF. The DNA sequence follows: TGTGCCAGCAGCTACGCAGGGCTTGGGGCCAACGTCCTGACTTTC. Outside the CDR3, residues come from the reference TRBV11-2 and TRBJ2-6 proteins, so the full variable domain is: EAGVAQSPRYKIIEKRQSVAFWCNPISGHATLYWYQQILGQGPKLLIQFQNNGVVDDSQLPKDRFSAERLKGVDSTLKIQPAKLEDSAVYLCASSYAGLGANVLTFGAGSRLTVL.